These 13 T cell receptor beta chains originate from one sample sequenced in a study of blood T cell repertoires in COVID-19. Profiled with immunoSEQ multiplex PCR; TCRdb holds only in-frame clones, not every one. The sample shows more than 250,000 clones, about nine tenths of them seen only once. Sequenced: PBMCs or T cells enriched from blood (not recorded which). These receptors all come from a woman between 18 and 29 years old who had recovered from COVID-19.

CDR3 sequence reads: CASSSQRKETQYF. The CDR3 nucleotides read TGTGCCAGCAGCTCCCAGCGGAAAGAGACCCAGTACTTC. This chain joins TRBV7-2 and TRBJ2-5; tentative D call: TRBD2 (5 bases). V was clipped by 4 bases and J by 3 bases, with 9 bases between them. CDR1 SGHTA and CDR2 FQGNSA come from the germline V gene. CDR3 size: 13 residues.

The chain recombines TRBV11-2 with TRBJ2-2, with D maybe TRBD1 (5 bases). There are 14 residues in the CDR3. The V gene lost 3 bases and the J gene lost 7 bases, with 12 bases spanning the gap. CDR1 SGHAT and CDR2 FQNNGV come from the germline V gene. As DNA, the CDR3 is TGTGCCAGCAGCTTCTTAGGGGCGAACGGGGAGCTGTTTTTT. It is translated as CASSFLGANGELFF.

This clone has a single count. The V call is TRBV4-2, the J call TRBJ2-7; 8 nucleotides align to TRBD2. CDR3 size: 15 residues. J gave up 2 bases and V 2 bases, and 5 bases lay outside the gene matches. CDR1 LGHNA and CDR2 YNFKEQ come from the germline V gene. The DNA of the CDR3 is TGTGCCAGCAGCCAATATAGCGGGGAGACCTACGAGCAGTACTTC. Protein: CASSQYSGETYEQYF.

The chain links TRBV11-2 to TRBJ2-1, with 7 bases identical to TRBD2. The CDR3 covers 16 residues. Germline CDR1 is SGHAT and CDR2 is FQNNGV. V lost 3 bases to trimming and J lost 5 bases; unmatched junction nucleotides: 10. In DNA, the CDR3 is TGTGCCAGCAGCTTCTGGGCGGGAGTTAGAGACAATGAGCAGTTCTTC. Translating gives CASSFWAGVRDNEQFF.

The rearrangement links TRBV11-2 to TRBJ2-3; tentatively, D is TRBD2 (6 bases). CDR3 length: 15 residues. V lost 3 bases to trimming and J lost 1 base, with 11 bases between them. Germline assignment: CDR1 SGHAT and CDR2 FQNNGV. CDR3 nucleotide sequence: TGTGCCAGCAGCTTGGGAACGGGAGGCACAGATACGCAGTATTTT. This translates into CASSLGTGGTDTQYF. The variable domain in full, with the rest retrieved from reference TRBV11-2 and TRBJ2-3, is EAGVAQSPRYKIIEKRQSVAFWCNPISGHATLYWYQQILGQGPKLLIQFQNNGVVDDSQLPKDRFSAERLKGVDSTLKIQPAKLEDSAVYLCASSLGTGGTDTQYFGPGTRLTVL.

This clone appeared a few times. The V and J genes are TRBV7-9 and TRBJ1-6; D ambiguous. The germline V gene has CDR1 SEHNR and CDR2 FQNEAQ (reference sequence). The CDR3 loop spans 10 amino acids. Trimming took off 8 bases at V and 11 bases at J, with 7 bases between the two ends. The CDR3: CASAPAPLHF. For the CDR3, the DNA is TGTGCCAGCGCCCCGGCACCCCTCCACTTT.

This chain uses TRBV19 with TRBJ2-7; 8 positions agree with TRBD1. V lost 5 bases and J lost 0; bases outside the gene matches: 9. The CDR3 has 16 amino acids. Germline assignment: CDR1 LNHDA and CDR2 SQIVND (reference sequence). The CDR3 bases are TGTGCCAGTAGTGGGTCTGGGGGACAGGCCTCCTACGAGCAGTACTTC. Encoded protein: CASSGSGGQASYEQYF.

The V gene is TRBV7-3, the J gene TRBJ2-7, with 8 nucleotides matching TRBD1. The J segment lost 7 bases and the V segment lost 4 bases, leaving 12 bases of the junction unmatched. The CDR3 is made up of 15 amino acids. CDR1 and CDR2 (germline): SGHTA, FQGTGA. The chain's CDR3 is CASSSAGTGAGEQYF. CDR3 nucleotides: TGTGCCAGCAGCTCCGCCGGGACAGGCGCGGGAGAGCAGTACTTC.

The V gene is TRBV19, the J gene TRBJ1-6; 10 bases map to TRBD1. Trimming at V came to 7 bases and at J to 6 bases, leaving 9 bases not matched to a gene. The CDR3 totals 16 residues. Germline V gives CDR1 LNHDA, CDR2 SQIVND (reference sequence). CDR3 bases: TGTGCCAGTAACCCCGGGACAGGGGTTGGTAATTCACCCCTCCACTTT. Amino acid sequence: CASNPGTGVGNSPLHF.

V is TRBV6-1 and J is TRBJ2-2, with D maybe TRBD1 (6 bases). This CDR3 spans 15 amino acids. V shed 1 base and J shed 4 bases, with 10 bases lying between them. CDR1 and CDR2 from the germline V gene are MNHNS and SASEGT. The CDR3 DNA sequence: TGTGCCAGCAGTGAAGGGGGGCGCGCCACCGGGGAGCTGTTTTTT. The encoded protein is CASSEGGRATGELFF.

This CDR3 reads CASRPLPDRGYEQYF. As DNA, the CDR3 is TGTGCCAGCAGGCCACTTCCGGACAGGGGGTACGAGCAGTACTTC. The rearrangement joins TRBV6-5 to TRBJ2-7; the match to TRBD1 covers 10 bases. Germline V gene lookup returns CDR1 MNHEY and CDR2 SVGAGI. This CDR3 spans 15 amino acids. Trimming at V came to 6 bases and at J to 4 bases, leaving 9 bases not matched to a gene.

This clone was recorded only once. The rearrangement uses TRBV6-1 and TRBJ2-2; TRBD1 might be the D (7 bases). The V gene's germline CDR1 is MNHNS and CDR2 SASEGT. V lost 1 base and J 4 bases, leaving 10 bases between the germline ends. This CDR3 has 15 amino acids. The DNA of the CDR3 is TGTGCCAGCAGTGAAGGACAGGGAGGCACCGGGGAGCTGTTTTTT. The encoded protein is CASSEGQGGTGELFF.

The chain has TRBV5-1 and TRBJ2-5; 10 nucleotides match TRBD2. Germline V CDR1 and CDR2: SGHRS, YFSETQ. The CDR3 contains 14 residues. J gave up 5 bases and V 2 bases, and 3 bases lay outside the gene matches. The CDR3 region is CASSLGAGGETQYF. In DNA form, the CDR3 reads TGCGCCAGCAGCTTAGGAGCGGGAGGGGAGACCCAGTACTTC.